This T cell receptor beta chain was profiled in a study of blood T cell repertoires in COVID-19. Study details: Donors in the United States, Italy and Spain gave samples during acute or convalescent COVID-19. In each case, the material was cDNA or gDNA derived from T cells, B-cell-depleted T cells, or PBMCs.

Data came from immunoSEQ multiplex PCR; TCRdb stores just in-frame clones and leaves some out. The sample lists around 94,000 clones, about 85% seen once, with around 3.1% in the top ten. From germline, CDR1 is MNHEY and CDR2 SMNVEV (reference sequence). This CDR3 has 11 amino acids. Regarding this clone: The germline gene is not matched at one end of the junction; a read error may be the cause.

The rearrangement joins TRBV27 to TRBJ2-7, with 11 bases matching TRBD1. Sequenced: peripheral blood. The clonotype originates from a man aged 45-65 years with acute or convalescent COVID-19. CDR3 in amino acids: CASTIRDRGNF. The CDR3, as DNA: TGTGCCAGCACTATCCGGGACAGGGGGAACTTC.